This T cell receptor (beta chain) was documented in a study of a mutant IDH1 vaccine in newly diagnosed glioma. This CDR3 spans 14 amino acids. With 3 bases removed from V and 5 bases from J, the gap between germline ends came to 13 bases. CDR1 and CDR2 from the germline V gene are SEHNR and FQNEAQ (reference sequence). Indicated time point: week 23, last vaccination. Alongside topical imiquimod, each dose of vaccine comprised 300 ug of mutant IDH1 20-mer peptide. Measured with immunoSEQ multiplex PCR; TCRdb has only the in-frame clones, and not every one. The sample comprises tens of thousands of clones, about 76% of which are singletons, and 5.3% rests with the top ten. On this clone: Its antigen is unidentified.

The TCR comes from a man aged 45 to 65 with glioma. The source material was PBMCs, sampled from a glioma patient whose treatment included an IDH1 peptide vaccine. This chain joins TRBV7-9 and TRBJ2-5; no clear D gene. CDR3 bases: TGTGCCAGCAGCTTTGGACCCCAGAGGGAGACCCAGTACTTC. It translates to CASSFGPQRETQYF.